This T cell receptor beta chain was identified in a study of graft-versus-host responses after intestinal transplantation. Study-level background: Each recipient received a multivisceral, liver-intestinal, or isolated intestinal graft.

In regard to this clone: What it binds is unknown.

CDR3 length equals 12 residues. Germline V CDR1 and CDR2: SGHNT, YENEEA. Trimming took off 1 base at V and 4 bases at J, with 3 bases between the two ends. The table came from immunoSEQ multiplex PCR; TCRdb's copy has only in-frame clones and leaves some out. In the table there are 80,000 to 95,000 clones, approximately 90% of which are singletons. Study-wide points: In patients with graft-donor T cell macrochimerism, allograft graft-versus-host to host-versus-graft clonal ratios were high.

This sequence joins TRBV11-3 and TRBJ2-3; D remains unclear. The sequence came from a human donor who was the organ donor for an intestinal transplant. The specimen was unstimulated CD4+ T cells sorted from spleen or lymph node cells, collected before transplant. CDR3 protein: CASSLGADTQYF. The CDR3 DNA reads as TGTGCCAGCAGCTTAGGAGCAGATACGCAGTATTTT.